This T cell receptor beta chain is from a study of cytomegalovirus exposure and HLA in healthy donors. Points from the study as a whole: Versus the approximately 700-donor mean, an Asian-associated ancestry cluster reportedly showed fewer N-insertions in a later analysis. After further analysis at a later stage, roughly 16,000 TCR beta sequences were associated with HLA alleles at 0.05 false discovery rate. Common viral pathogens seemed to be connected with several of the most significant clusters, according to a later analysis.

Per germline, CDR1 SGHRS and CDR2 YFSETQ. V gave up 2 bases and J gave up 3 bases; unmatched junction bases: 1. The CDR3 sequence is 13 residues long. The PCR was carried out with 60 Vbeta primers and 13 Jbeta primers. Per the original data handling: Around 12 million of about 88 million unique TCR beta chains were shared, per a later count. This table comes from immunoSEQ multiplex PCR, and its TCRdb copy is limited to in-frame clones, with some not included. Clone size and the V and J calls come from that table; the DNA yielded D and trimming. The sample records approximately 190,000 clones, 82% being singletons. On this clone itself: Its antigen remains unidentified.

This chain joins TRBV5-1 and TRBJ2-5; 7 bases match TRBD1. The sequence came from a woman aged 18-29 years in good health and CMV-seronegative. Source material: PBMCs. The CDR3 loop reads CASSFTGEETQYF. The CDR3 DNA is TGCGCCAGCAGCTTTACAGGGGAAGAGACCCAGTACTTC.